This TCR beta chain is drawn from a study of lymphopenia after photon versus proton radiotherapy. Study outcomes and limitations: Post-nadir TCR diversity decline inversely tracked overall survival among those who died. After the lymphocyte nadir, photon-treated repertoires showed oligoclonal expansion, especially of CD8+ Temra cells. Survival link was tested only in deceased patients; proton benefit remains a possibility. Relative stability marked proton patients; photon patients lost diversity and naive cells.

Turning to this clone: Its antigen remains unknown.

The CDR3 spans 12 residues. Per germline, CDR1 SQVTM and CDR2 ANQGSEA. The assay was immunoSEQ multiplex PCR, and TCRdb's table has in-frame clones only and misses some. This table has 68,000 or so clones, approximately 91% appearing once. This TCR derives from a woman aged 70-85 years with pancreatic cancer. The chain couples TRBV29-1 to TRBJ2-1; D may match TRBD1 or TRBD2 (5 bases each). The specimen comprised peripheral blood, sampled from a patient treated with photon-based radiotherapy. The CDR3 sequence is CRVSGTDNEQFF. CDR3 in DNA: TGCAGGGTTTCGGGGACCGACAATGAGCAGTTCTTC.